This T cell receptor beta chain stems from a study of Graves' ophthalmopathy and Graves' hyperthyroidism (dated by TCRdb to the late 2010s). Describing the broader study: Peripheral blood was collected at initial diagnosis, prior to any treatment. In a handful of hyperthyroidism patients, the T-cell repertoires found in thyroid tissue were compared with those found in blood. The study used TCR beta repertoire signatures to distinguish Graves' ophthalmopathy from Graves' hyperthyroidism and to predict progression to ophthalmopathy. After sampling, hyperthyroidism patients received methimazole starting at 30 mg daily, and ophthalmopathy patients received high-dose intravenous methylprednisolone. The independent validation cohort included 18 hyperthyroidism patients plus 17 patients who later progressed from hyperthyroidism to ophthalmopathy. To explore V-J signatures that distinguish ophthalmopathy from hyperthyroidism, a discovery set of under 110 patients was enrolled, made up of 43 with ophthalmopathy and 55 to 65 with stable hyperthyroidism. In total, approximately 130 blood samples were TCR-sequenced: 40 to 45 ophthalmopathy, roughly 77 hyperthyroidism and about 17 hyperthyroidism-to-ophthalmopathy patients. What the research found in general, with its limitations: Most expanded thyroid clonotypes with frequency above 0.001 were also detected in blood, suggesting blood repertoires may reflect the thyroid immune response. The 13-signature model separated ophthalmopathy from stable hyperthyroidism with 85% to 90% sensitivity and 81.08% specificity in cross-validation, and 80%/75% in the test set. In validation, the model predicted ophthalmopathy progression with 70.59% sensitivity and about 73% specificity; roughly 11 predicted patients were CT-confirmed with GO in a median of approximately 6.5 months. No statistical method was used to set the sample size in advance, and the investigators knew which group each participant was assigned to.

Ophthalmopathy patients were characterized by moderately to severely active disease, a Clinical Activity Score of at least 3, a NOSPECS grade of at least 4, and a disease duration under 3 months. Anyone with other autoimmune diseases, uncontrolled infections, pregnancy or lactation was excluded from the study. Clinical symptoms, serum thyroxine, TRAb, thyroid ultrasound and orbital computed tomography were used for diagnosis. Using Ficoll-Paque density gradient centrifugation, PBMCs were isolated from about 9.4 ml of fresh peripheral blood. Total RNA was extracted with Trizol reagent and quality-checked on an Agilent 2100 Bioanalyzer. For repertoire sequencing, TCR beta CDR3 regions were amplified from RNA transcripts. The first round was an RT-PCR using HTBI primers with the Qiagen OneStep RT-PCR kit, and this first round was followed by a second-round multiplex PCR, then size selection and purification. The libraries underwent paired-end sequencing with 100 bp reads on an Illumina HiSeq2000. In the original analysis: SOAPnuke was used to process the reads, throwing out any read that had adapters, had uncalled bases, had a mean Phred below 15, or lacked an exact constant-primer or identifier match. COPE v1.2.5 was used to merge the high-quality paired reads. Each unique nucleotide sequence was treated as a clonotype, and MiTCR v1.1 was used to align the clonotypes to the IMGT TRB V, D and J references. Analysis was restricted to V-J combinations with a frequency above 0.0001, which covered about 99% of repertoires. For each V-J combination, a TCR clonal expansion and chaos score was defined as the ratio of F50 clonal expansion to chaos observed in the TCRdist matrix. Welch's t-statistics and random forest were used to narrow the features down to around twelve V-J combinations, which were then fed into a naive Bayes classifier. The Morisita-Horn index was used to measure how similar the thyroid and blood repertoires were. The public reads were quality trimmed at Q25 with fastp and then assembled into clones with MiXCR by TCRdb, keeping productive beta chains. A single entry per CDR3 protein holds the most common genes and DNA from its merged rows. These V and J calls derive from TCRdb rather than the authors' analysis. This sample holds almost 750,000 distinct CDR3 sequences; roughly two fifths were observed only once. 40% to 55% of the sample is held by the ten biggest clonotypes.

The table lists this clonotype with a few counts. It lacks a known antigen. Base qualities are not at hand, and no much larger clone is one base apart. V sheds 0 bases and J sheds 2 bases, leaving 11 bases between their ends. The CDR3 spans 15 residues, from the cysteine through the phenylalanine. The retained sequence is limited to the CDR3, 45 bases, with the frame set at the first base. CDR1 and CDR2, per the germline V gene, are SGHRS and YFSETQ. The sequence came from an adult man with Graves' ophthalmopathy. The rearrangement joined TRBV5-1 to TRBJ2-5; TRBD2 is a weak D gene call, 6 bases matching. The specimen sequenced was peripheral blood. The DNA reads TGCGCCAGCAGCTTGGACCTAGCGACTCAAGAGACCCAGTACTTC. This codes for CASSLDLATQETQYF. Reference TRBV5-1 and TRBJ2-5 proteins supply the regions before and after the CDR3; the full variable domain is: KAGVTQTPRYLIKTRGQQVTLSCSPISGHRSVSWYQQTPGQGLQFLFEYFSETQRNKGNFPGRFSGRQFSNSRSEMNVSTLELGDSALYLCASSLDLATQETQYFGPGTRLLVL.